The 2 T cell receptor beta chains below come from one sample, sequenced in a study of cytomegalovirus exposure and HLA in healthy donors. A multiplex PCR was run with 60 Vbeta primers and 13 Jbeta primers. Method: immunoSEQ multiplex PCR; TCRdb's copy keeps in-frame clones and lacks some. This table holds roughly 190,000 clones, roughly 85% found once. Sequences were obtained from PBMCs. The receptor source for this set is a young woman in good health and CMV-seronegative.

The CDR3 spells CAWSALYNEQFF. In nucleotides, the CDR3 is TGTGCCTGGAGTGCGCTATACAATGAGCAGTTCTTC. V is TRBV30 and J is TRBJ2-1; D is unresolved. Trimming stripped 1 base from V and 4 bases from J, with 5 bases between. CDR1 is GTSNPN, CDR2 SVGIG, per germline (reference sequence). CDR3 length: 12 amino acids.

The gene calls are TRBV6-1 and TRBJ2-1; 8 positions match TRBD2. V lost 2 bases to trimming and J lost 4 bases; unmatched junction nucleotides: 4. CDR1 and CDR2 from the germline V gene are MNHNS and SASEGT. CDR3 length: 15 residues. In nucleotides, the CDR3 is TGTGCCAGCAGTGAACAAGCGGGAGTATACAATGAGCAGTTCTTC. It translates to CASSEQAGVYNEQFF.